These 10 T cell receptor beta chains share one sample of origin, sequenced in a study of shared clonotypes between healthy human individuals. TCRdb keeps only in-frame clones here, not all; method: immunoSEQ multiplex PCR. The table has around 2,000,000 clones, 93% seen once. CD45RO-negative, CCR7-selected cells formed the naive CD8 fraction, which excluded terminally differentiated effector memory CD45RA+ cells. Sequenced: naive CD8+ T cells from PBMCs. The receptors were gathered from a young man in good health. Some clones in this sample may be carry-over from other donors' samples.

This rearrangement joins TRBV4-3 to TRBJ2-5; D is perhaps TRBD1 (6 bases). This CDR3 has 15 residues. Deletions cut 0 bases from V and 5 bases from J, with 13 bases between. Germline values: CDR1 LGHNA, CDR2 YSLEER. CDR3 in amino acids: CASSQERRGGETQYF. In nucleotides, the CDR3 is TGCGCCAGCAGCCAAGAGCGCAGGGGCGGGGAGACCCAGTACTTC.

The chain is built from TRBV11-2 and TRBJ2-5; D may be TRBD1 (5 bases). The CDR3 has 14 residues. Germline V lookup: CDR1 SGHAT, CDR2 FQNNGV. The V end was cut by 5 bases, the J end by 2 bases, with 12 bases between. The CDR3 here is CASSHTQVQETQYF. In DNA form, the CDR3 reads TGTGCCAGCAGCCACACACAGGTTCAAGAGACCCAGTACTTC. Full variable domain (outside the CDR3, taken from reference TRBV11-2 and TRBJ2-5): EAGVAQSPRYKIIEKRQSVAFWCNPISGHATLYWYQQILGQGPKLLIQFQNNGVVDDSQLPKDRFSAERLKGVDSTLKIQPAKLEDSAVYLCASSHTQVQETQYFGPGTRLLVL.

The J gene is TRBJ2-3, the V gene TRBV29-1, with 9 positions matching TRBD2. This CDR3 has 13 residues. Germline values: CDR1 SQVTM, CDR2 ANQGSEA. Trimming cost V 8 bases and J 4 bases; bases outside gene matches: 7. The CDR3 region is CSPVAGDPDTQYF. The CDR3 nucleotides are TGCAGCCCTGTAGCGGGAGACCCAGATACGCAGTATTTT.

This chain connects TRBV14 to TRBJ1-1; no reliable D call. The CDR3 is 13 residues long. V was clipped by 4 bases and J by 2 bases, with 8 bases between them. CDR1 and CDR2 (germline): SGHDN, FVKESK. The CDR3 DNA reads TGTGCCAGCAGCCTAGTGGGAAACACTGAAGCTTTCTTT. Protein: CASSLVGNTEAFF. Supplemented by reference TRBV14 and TRBJ1-1, the full variable domain reads EAGVTQFPSHSVIEKGQTVTLRCDPISGHDNLYWYRRVMGKEIKFLLHFVKESKQDESGMPNNRFLAERTGGTYSTLKVQPAELEDSGVYFCASSLVGNTEAFFGQGTRLTVV.

The chain combines TRBV2 with TRBJ2-3; 10 bases map to TRBD2. Germline-derived CDR1 and CDR2 are SNHLY and FYNNEI. CDR3 length equals 16 residues. V dropped 4 bases and J dropped 0; count of bases not matched to a gene: 4. CDR3 residues: CASSGPGLASTDTQYF. CDR3 bases: TGTGCCAGCAGTGGTCCGGGACTAGCGAGCACAGATACGCAGTATTTT.

The CDR3 sequence: CASSQVGTTYEQYF. CDR3 nucleotide sequence: TGCGCCAGCAGCCAAGTCGGGACCACCTACGAGCAGTACTTC. The V call is TRBV4-1, the J call TRBJ2-7; TRBD1 or TRBD2 may be the D gene (5 bases each). Germline CDR1 MGHRA, CDR2 YSYEKL. CDR3 length: 14 amino acids. The germline V and J ends were trimmed by 1 base and 2 bases, with 9 bases remaining between them.

The chain uses TRBV4-2 and TRBJ2-3; 10 nucleotides agree with TRBD2. Trimming cost V 3 bases and J 2 bases; bases outside gene matches: 2. Germline CDR1 is LGHNA and CDR2 is YNFKEQ. The CDR3 length is 15 residues. The CDR3 sequence is CASSQTSGPTDTQYF. CDR3 nucleotides: TGTGCCAGCAGCCAGACTAGCGGGCCCACAGATACGCAGTATTTT.

V gene TRBV7-9 combines with J gene TRBJ2-7, with no clear D. The germline V gene encodes CDR1 SEHNR and CDR2 FQNEAQ (reference sequence). V was cut by 5 bases and J by 0 bases, with 23 bases left in between. The CDR3 spans 18 residues. The CDR3 region is CASSRIDPFPRSSYEQYF. CDR3 DNA: TGTGCCAGCAGCCGAATCGACCCTTTCCCCAGGAGCTCCTACGAGCAGTACTTC.

The rearrangement links TRBV28 to TRBJ2-1; 9 nucleotides line up with TRBD1. V was clipped by 4 bases and J by 1 base; unmatched bases: 5. The CDR3 is made up of 16 amino acids. Germline V gene data show CDR1 as MDHEN and CDR2 as SYDVKM. The CDR3 region has the DNA TGTGCCAGCAGTTCAAACAGGGGGCGATCCTACAATGAGCAGTTCTTC. As protein: CASSSNRGRSYNEQFF.

The chain uses TRBV5-1 and TRBJ2-2; no clear D. Trimming pared 4 bases from V and 5 bases from J, leaving 9 bases between. In germline, CDR1 is SGHRS, CDR2 YFSETQ. The CDR3 length is 13 residues. The CDR3 region is CASSIDSTGELFF. In DNA form, the CDR3 reads TGCGCCAGCAGCATCGACTCGACCGGGGAGCTGTTTTTT.